Sequencing of this TCR beta chain was carried out in a study of T cells in Graves' hyperthyroidism and ophthalmopathy (dated by TCRdb to 2018 to 2020). Background for the entire study: Peripheral blood was collected at initial diagnosis, before any treatment. TCR Vbeta CDR3 sequencing of roughly 140 peripheral blood samples (43 ophthalmopathy, 75 to 80 hyperthyroidism and approximately 17 progressor patients) is reported in the paper. After sampling, hyperthyroidism patients received methimazole starting at 30 mg daily, and ophthalmopathy patients received high-dose intravenous methylprednisolone. To identify distinguishing TCR V-J signatures, a discovery cohort of 100 patients was used, comprising some 45 with Graves' ophthalmopathy and 57 with stable Graves' hyperthyroidism. Thyroid tissue and blood T-cell repertoires from six Graves' hyperthyroidism patients were also compared in the study. The 95 to 100 discovery patients were randomly divided into training and test sets at a 7:3 ratio. An independent validation cohort of around 20 hyperthyroidism patients and some 15 patients who later progressed to ophthalmopathy tested prospective prediction of ophthalmopathy. Overall study results and their limits: In validation, the model predicted progression to ophthalmopathy a median of 6.5 months before onset, with roughly 70% sensitivity and nearly 75% specificity. Sample size was not statistically predetermined, and blinding of investigators to group allocation was not performed. Most expanded thyroid clonotypes (frequency above 0.001) were also found in blood, which suggests that blood repertoires may mirror thyroid immune responses. In cross-validation, a model built on a 13 V-J signature told ophthalmopathy apart from stable hyperthyroidism with 87.88% sensitivity and around 84% specificity, and in testing the same model reached 80%/75%.

The TCR beta CDR3 regions were amplified from the RNA transcripts. For the first round of RT-PCR on the TCR CDR3, the HTBI primer set was used together with the Qiagen OneStep RT-PCR kit. A second multiplex PCR round built the libraries, followed by size selection and purification. Sequencing of the libraries was done on an Illumina HiSeq2000 using paired-end 100 bp reads. The paper's data handling went like this. SOAPnuke was used to process the raw data, removing reads that contained adapters or uncalled bases, had a mean Phred below 15, or lacked an exact match to the constant primer or identifier. High-quality paired reads were merged using COPE v1.2.5, and each unique nucleotide sequence was defined as a clonotype. MiTCR v1.1 was used to align the clonotypes against IMGT TRBV, TRBD and TRBJ reference segments. The analysis was restricted to V-J combinations with a frequency above 0.0001, which together covered 99% to 99.2% of the repertoires. The TCS score was defined as the ratio of F50 (clonal expansion) to E x V (chaos), calculated using BLOSUM62-based TCRdist between CDR3 peptides within each V-J. Welch's t-statistics and random forest reduced several hundred V-J features to about 12, which were used in a naive Bayes classifier (R e1071). The raw public data were reprocessed by TCRdb itself: fastp quality trimming at Q25, MiXCR clonotype calling, in-frame beta chains only. Each CDR3 protein gets just one entry, which takes the most common genes and DNA from the rows behind it. Clone size and V and J calls follow TCRdb, not the original study. The sample table records around 300,000 distinct CDR3 sequences; roughly 22% of these occur just once. The ten largest clones take up roughly 60% of the sample.

Ophthalmopathy patients had moderately to severely active disease, Clinical Activity Score of at least 3, NOSPECS grade of at least 4, and duration under 3 months. Any patient with an uncontrolled infection, another autoimmune disease, pregnancy or lactation was excluded. Diagnoses were based on clinical symptoms, serum thyroxine and TRAb, thyroid ultrasound and orbital computed tomography. Ficoll-Paque density gradient centrifugation was used to isolate PBMCs from 8.5 to 10 ml of fresh peripheral blood. Total RNA was extracted using Trizol reagent, and RNA quality was assessed on an Agilent 2100 Bioanalyzer. This clonotype has ten or more counts. It lacks a known antigen. Base quality data are lacking; no much larger clone is found one base away. The CDR3 runs 14 residues from the cysteine to the phenylalanine. The only DNA kept is the CDR3, 42 bases in frame from the first base. Between the V and J ends, shortened by 2 bases and 0 bases respectively, the junction contains 7 bases. CDR1 and CDR2 were assigned from the germline V gene as KGHSH and LQKENI.

This receptor was taken from a man aged 25-45 years with Graves' ophthalmopathy. The sample comprised blood. In this chain, TRBV18 is recombined with TRBJ1-1, with no confident D gene call. The sequenced DNA: TGTGCCAGCTCACCATCCCAAATGAACACTGAAGCTTTCTTT. The encoded protein is CASSPSQMNTEAFF.